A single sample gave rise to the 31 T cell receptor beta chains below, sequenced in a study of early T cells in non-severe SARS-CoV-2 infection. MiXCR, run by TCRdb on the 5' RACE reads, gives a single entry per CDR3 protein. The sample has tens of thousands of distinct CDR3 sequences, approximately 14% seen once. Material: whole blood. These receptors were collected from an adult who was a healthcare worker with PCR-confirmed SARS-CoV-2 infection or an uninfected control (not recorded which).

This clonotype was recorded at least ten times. The CDR3 spells CASSYSAFSGNTIYF. CDR3 coding DNA: TGTGCCAGCAGTTACTCGGCATTCTCTGGAAACACCATATATTTT. The rearrangement joins TRBV6-2 or TRBV6-3 to TRBJ1-3; no definite D call. The CDR3 loop spans 15 amino acids. Germline CDR1 and CDR2: MNHEY and SVGEGT. Trimming removed 0 bases from V and 0 bases from J, with 6 bases in between.

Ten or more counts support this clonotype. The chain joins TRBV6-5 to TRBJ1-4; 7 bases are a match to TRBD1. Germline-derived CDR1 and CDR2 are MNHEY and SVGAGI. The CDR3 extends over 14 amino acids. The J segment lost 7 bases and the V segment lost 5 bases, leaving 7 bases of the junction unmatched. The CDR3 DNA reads TGTGCCAGCAGTACGGACAGGAGAATTGAAAAACTGTTTTTT. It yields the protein CASSTDRRIEKLFF.

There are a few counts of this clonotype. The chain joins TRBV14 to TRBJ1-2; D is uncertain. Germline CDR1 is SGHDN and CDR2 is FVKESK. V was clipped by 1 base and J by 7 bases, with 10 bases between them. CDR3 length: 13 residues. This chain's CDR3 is CASSQVSARGYTF. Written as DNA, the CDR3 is TGTGCCAGCAGCCAAGTCTCCGCGCGTGGCTACACCTTC.

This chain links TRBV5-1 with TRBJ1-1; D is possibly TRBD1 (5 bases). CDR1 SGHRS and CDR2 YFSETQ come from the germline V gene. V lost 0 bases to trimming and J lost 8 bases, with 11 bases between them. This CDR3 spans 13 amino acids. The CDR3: CASSLEPRTEAFF. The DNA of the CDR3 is TGCGCCAGCAGCTTGGAGCCCCGGACAGAAGCTTTCTTT. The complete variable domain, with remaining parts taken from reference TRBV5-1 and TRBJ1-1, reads KAGVTQTPRYLIKTRGQQVTLSCSPISGHRSVSWYQQTPGQGLQFLFEYFSETQRNKGNFPGRFSGRQFSNSRSEMNVSTLELGDSALYLCASSLEPRTEAFFGQGTRLTVV.

CDR3 residues: CASSLVSGSLGEQFF. CDR3 nucleotide sequence: TGTGCCAGCAGCTTAGTATCTGGTTCTCTTGGTGAGCAGTTCTTC. The chain uses TRBV7-9 and TRBJ2-1; D remains unclear. With 1 base removed from V and 9 bases from J, the gap between germline ends came to 16 bases. CDR3 length equals 15 residues. Germline loops: CDR1 SEHNR, CDR2 FQNEAQ (reference sequence).

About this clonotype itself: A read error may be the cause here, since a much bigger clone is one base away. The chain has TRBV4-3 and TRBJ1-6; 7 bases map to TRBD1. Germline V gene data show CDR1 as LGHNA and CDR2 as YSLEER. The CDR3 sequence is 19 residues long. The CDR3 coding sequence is TGCGCCAGCAGCCAAGAGGAGAACAGGGGAAGCTCCTATAATTCATCCCTCCACTTT. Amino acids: CASSQEENRGSSYNSSLHF.

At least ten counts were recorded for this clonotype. The CDR3 sequence is CASSYTGGGTEAFF. The CDR3 DNA is TGCGCCAGCAGCTACACAGGGGGTGGCACTGAAGCTTTCTTT. The chain uses TRBV5-1 and TRBJ1-1; 8 bases map to TRBD1. Germline V gene lookup returns CDR1 SGHRS and CDR2 YFSETQ. V lost 3 bases and J lost 4; bases outside the gene matches: 5. The CDR3 consists of 14 residues.

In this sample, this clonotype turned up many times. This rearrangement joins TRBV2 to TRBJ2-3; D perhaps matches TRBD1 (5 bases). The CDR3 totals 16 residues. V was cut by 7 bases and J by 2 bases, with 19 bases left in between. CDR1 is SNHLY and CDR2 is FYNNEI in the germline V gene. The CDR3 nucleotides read TGTGCCAGCACCCTGGGCAGGGCTAACCCCACAGATACGCAGTATTTT. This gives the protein CASTLGRANPTDTQYF.

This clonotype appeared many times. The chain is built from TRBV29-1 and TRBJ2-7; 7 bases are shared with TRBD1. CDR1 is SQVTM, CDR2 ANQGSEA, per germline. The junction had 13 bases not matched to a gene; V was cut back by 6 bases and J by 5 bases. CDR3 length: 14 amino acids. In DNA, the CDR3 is TGCAGCGTGGGGGTGACAGGGAGTTATAACGAGCAGTACTTC. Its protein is CSVGVTGSYNEQYF.

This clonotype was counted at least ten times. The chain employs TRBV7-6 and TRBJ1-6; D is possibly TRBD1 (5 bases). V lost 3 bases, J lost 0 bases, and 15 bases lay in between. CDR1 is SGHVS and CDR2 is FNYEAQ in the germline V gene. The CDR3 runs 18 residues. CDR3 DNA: TGTGCCAGCAGCTTTAAGCCCACCAGGGTCTCCTATAATTCACCCCTCCACTTT. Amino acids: CASSFKPTRVSYNSPLHF.

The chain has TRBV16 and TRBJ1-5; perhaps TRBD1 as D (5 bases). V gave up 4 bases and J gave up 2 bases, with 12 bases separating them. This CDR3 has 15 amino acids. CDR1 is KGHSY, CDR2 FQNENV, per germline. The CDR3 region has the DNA TGTGCCAGCAGCCCGACGGGGGAAGGCAATCAGCCCCAGCATTTT. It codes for CASSPTGEGNQPQHF.

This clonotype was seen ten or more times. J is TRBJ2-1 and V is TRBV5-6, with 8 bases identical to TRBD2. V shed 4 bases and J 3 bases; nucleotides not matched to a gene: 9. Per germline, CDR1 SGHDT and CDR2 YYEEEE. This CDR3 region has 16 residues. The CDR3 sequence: CASSPLRGGFYNEQFF. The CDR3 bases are TGTGCCAGCAGCCCTCTTCGCGGGGGGTTCTACAATGAGCAGTTCTTC.

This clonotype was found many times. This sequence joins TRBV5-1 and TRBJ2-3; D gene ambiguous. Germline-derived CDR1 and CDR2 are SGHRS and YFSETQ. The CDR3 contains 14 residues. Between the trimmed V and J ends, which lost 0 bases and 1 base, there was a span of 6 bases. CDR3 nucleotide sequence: TGCGCCAGCAGCTTGGAAGAAGGCACAGATACGCAGTATTTT. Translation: CASSLEEGTDTQYF.

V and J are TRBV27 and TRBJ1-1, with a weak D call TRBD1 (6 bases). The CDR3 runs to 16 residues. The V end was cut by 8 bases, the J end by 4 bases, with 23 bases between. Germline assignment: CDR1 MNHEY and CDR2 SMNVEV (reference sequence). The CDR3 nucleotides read TGTGCCAGCCACAGGGTACAGGGCTCTCTCGTCACTGAAGCTTTCTTT. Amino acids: CASHRVQGSLVTEAFF.

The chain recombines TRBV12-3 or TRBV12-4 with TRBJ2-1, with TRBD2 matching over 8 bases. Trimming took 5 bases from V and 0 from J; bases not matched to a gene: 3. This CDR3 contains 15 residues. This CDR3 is CASSKRGSSYNEQFF. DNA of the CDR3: TGTGCCAGCAGTAAGCGGGGGAGCTCCTACAATGAGCAGTTCTTC.

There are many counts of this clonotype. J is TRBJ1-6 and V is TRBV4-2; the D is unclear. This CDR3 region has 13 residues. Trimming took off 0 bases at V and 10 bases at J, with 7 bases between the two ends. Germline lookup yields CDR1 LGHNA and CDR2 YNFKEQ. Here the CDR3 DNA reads TGTGCCAGCAGCCAAGAAGCCTGGTCACCCCTCCACTTT. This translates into CASSQEAWSPLHF.

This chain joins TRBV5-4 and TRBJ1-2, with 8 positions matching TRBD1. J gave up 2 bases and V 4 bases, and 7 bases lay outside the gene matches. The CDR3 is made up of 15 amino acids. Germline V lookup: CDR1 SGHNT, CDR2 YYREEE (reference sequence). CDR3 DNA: TGTGCCAGCAGCAAGGGACAGGACTGGAACTATGGCTACACCTTC. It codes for CASSKGQDWNYGYTF.

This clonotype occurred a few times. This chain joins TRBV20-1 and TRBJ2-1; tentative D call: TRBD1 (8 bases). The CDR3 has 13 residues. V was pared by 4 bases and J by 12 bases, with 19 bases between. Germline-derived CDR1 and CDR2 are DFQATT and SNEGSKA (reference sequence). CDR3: CSANRGGVKGQFF. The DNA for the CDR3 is TGCAGTGCTAACAGGGGGGGCGTCAAGGGGCAGTTCTTC.

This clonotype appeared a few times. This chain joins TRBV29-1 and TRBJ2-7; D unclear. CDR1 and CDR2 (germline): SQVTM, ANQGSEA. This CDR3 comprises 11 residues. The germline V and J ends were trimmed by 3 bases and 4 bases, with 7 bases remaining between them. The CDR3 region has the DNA TGCAGCGTTGAGGTCGAATACGAGCAGTACTTC. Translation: CSVEVEYEQYF.

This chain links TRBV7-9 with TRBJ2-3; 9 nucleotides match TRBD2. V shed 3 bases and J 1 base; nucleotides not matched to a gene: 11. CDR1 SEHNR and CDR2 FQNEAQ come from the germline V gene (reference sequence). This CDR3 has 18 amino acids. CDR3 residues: CASSLDRGGAVGTDTQYF. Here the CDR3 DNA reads TGTGCCAGCAGCTTGGATCGCGGGGGGGCCGTAGGCACAGATACGCAGTATTTT.

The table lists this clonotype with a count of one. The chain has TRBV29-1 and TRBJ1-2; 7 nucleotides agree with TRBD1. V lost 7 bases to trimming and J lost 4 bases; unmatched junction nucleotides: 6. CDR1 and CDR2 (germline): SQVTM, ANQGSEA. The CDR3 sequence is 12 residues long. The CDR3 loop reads CSALRDSYGYTF. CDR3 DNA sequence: TGCAGCGCTCTACGGGACAGCTATGGCTACACCTTC.

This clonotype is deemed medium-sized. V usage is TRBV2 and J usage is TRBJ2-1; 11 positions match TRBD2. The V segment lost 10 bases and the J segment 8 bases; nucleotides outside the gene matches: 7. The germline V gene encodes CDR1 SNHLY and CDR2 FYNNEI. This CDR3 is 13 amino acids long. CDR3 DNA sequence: TGTGCCACTATAGCGGGGGGGCCGGATGAGCAGTTCTTC. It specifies CATIAGGPDEQFF.

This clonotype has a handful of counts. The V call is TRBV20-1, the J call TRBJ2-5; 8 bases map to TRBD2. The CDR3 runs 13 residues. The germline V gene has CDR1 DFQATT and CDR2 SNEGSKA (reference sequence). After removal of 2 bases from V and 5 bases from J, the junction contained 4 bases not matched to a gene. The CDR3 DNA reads TGCAGTGCTAGATACGGGGGGGCCGAGACCCAGTACTTC. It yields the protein CSARYGGAETQYF.

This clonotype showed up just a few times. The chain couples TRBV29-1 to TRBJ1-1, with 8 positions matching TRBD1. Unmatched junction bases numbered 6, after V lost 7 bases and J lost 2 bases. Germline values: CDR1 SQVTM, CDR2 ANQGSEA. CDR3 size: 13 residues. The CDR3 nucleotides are TGCAGCGGCACGACAGGGGCCAACACTGAAGCTTTCTTT. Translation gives CSGTTGANTEAFF.

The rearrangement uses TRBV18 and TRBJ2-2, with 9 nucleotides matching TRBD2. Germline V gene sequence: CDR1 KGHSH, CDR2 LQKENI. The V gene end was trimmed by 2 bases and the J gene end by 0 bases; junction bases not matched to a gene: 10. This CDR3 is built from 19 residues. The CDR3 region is CASSPYSGGGGTNTGELFF. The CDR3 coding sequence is TGTGCCAGCTCACCATATAGCGGGGGCGGAGGAACGAACACCGGGGAGCTGTTTTTT.

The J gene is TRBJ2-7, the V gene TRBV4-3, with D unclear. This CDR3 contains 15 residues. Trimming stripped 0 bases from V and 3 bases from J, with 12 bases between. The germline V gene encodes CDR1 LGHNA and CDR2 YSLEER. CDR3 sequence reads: CASSQDRDGNYEQYF. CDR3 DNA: TGCGCCAGCAGCCAAGATCGTGACGGAAACTACGAGCAGTACTTC.

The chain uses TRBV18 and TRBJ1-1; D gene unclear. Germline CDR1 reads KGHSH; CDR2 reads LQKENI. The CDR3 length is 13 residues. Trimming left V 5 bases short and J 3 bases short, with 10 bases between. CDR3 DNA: TGTGCCAGCTCAAACACAGAGTACACTGAAGCTTTCTTT. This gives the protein CASSNTEYTEAFF.

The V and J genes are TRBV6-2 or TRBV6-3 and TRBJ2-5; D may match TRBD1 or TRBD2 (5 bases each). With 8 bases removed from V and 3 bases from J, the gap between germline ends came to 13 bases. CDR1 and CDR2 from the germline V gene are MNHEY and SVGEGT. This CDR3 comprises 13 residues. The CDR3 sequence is CASQRDGEETQYF. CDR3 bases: TGTGCCAGCCAACGGGACGGGGAAGAGACCCAGTACTTC.

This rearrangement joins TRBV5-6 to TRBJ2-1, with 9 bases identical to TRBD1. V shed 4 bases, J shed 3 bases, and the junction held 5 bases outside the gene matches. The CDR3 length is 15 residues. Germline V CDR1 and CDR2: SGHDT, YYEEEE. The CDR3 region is CASSPGTGIYNEQFF. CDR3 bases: TGTGCCAGCAGCCCCGGGACAGGGATCTACAATGAGCAGTTCTTC.

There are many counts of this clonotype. CDR3 amino acids: CASSLGRGEQFF. The CDR3 DNA reads TGTGCCAGCAGCTTAGGCAGGGGTGAGCAGTTCTTC. The chain has TRBV7-3 and TRBJ2-1; tentative D call: TRBD1 (6 bases). The V gene's germline CDR1 is SGHTA and CDR2 FQGTGA. The V and J ends lost 2 bases and 9 bases respectively, with 8 bases between them. The CDR3 sequence is 12 residues long.

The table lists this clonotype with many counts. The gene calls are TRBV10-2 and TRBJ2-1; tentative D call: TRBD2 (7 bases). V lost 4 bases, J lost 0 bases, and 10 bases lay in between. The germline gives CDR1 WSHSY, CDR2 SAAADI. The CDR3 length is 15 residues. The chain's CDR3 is CASSAGGNSYNEQFF. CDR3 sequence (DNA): TGCGCCAGCAGTGCGGGGGGCAACTCCTACAATGAGCAGTTCTTC.